The present T cell receptor beta chain was sequenced within a study of regulatory T cells in long-lasting Graves disease (dated by TCRdb to about 2021). Regarding the research as a whole: Patients with newly diagnosed Graves' disease had been on antithyroid drugs for under 3 months. This study used TCR sequencing and RNA sequencing of peripheral blood to compare persistent Graves' disease patients against newly diagnosed Graves' disease patients. A total of around 35 samples underwent TCR sequencing, from about 13 patients with persistent Graves' disease and roughly 20 patients with newly diagnosed Graves' disease. The study was conducted in China and was registered as a clinical trial.

What the research found in general, with its limitations: Persistent Graves' disease patients showed lower TCR Shannon entropy and fewer highly expanded clones than newly diagnosed patients, suggesting clonal expansion. As a limitation, the authors acknowledged that the small sample size may reduce accuracy. Preferential use of TRBV28, TRBJ1-2 and TRBJ2-5 was observed in persistent disease, whereas TRBV20-1 and TRBJ2-1 were favored in newly diagnosed disease. Because the primary lesion, thyroid tissue, could not be accessed, the study looked at peripheral blood alone. Sequencing and analysis were limited to the TCR beta chain. Patients with persistent disease shared more public clonotypes (around 3,000) than newly diagnosed patients did (about 1,000).

Read against the paper, the sample's time point label means: newly diagnosed GD, antithyroid drugs for less than 3 months. RNA was extracted from PBMCs in TRIzol for both TCR sequencing and RNA sequencing. The diagnosis of Graves' disease followed American Thyroid Association guidelines. The patients came from an endocrinology department in Xi'an, China. Each patient gave approximately 10 milliliters of peripheral blood, collected in an EDTA anticoagulant tube. Ficoll Paque Plus density gradient separation was used to isolate PBMCs, and no further T cell sorting was done. An Agilent 2100 Bioanalyzer and agarose gel were used to check RNA quality, while a NanoDrop 2000 measured RNA concentration. The germline ends are 12 bases apart after V is trimmed by 6 bases and J by 1 base. The CDR3 runs 14 amino acids, cysteine and phenylalanine included. The kept DNA is CDR3 alone, 42 bases in frame from the first base. The germline V gene encodes CDR1 SNHLY and CDR2 FYNNEI.

This clonotype was seen many times. Its binding antigen is unknown. No much larger clone exists at a distance of one base, and base qualities are not known. Libraries were made using multiplex PCR. TCRdb lists the instrument as Illumina HiSeq 4000. To build TCR beta libraries, CDR3 regions were amplified by Arm-PCR using iRepertoire HTBI primers. Before sequencing, the PCR products went through gel purification. Concerning the study's data processing: Across samples, about 63 TRBV and 13 to 15 TRBJ segments were identified and used for gene usage analysis of CDR3 amino acid clonotypes. Filtered high-quality paired reads were merged into contigs using COPE and FqMerger. Contigs were aligned with BLAST to IMGT TRBV, TRBD and TRBJ reference genes, and CDR3 was defined per IMGT. Clonotypes above 0.1% frequency were classified as highly expanded clones. Shannon entropy served as the measure of repertoire diversity, while the Gini coefficient captured V-J evenness. Public clonotypes were defined as clonotypes shared by more than one individual. The public reads were quality trimmed at Q25 with fastp and then assembled into clones with MiXCR by TCRdb, keeping productive beta chains. Every CDR3 protein is listed once, alongside the most common genes and DNA of its rows. These V and J calls rely on TCRdb rather than the paper's analysis. The sample records 530,000 or so distinct CDR3 sequences, about 13% of which are singletons. The ten largest account for roughly 10% of the sample.

These data were also filed under a second study, of T cells in Graves' hyperthyroidism and ophthalmopathy. The other study reports the following: Stable Graves' hyperthyroidism was defined as the absence of progression to ophthalmopathy over 18 months of follow-up. Hyperthyroidism patients were newly diagnosed, with disease duration under 2 months, and aged 18 to 65 years. The study excluded patients with uncontrolled infections, other autoimmune diseases, pregnancy or lactation. Diagnoses were based on clinical symptoms, serum thyroxine and TRAb, thyroid ultrasound and orbital computed tomography. A first-round RT-PCR of the TCR CDR3 used the HTBI primer set with the Qiagen OneStep RT-PCR kit. Most expanded thyroid clonotypes (frequency above 0.001) were also detected in blood, a finding suggesting that blood repertoires may reflect thyroid immune responses. Ophthalmopathy was separated from stable hyperthyroidism by a 13 V-J signature model, with 85% to 90% sensitivity and approximately 84% specificity obtained in cross-validation and 80%/75% obtained in testing. In validation, progression to ophthalmopathy was predicted by the model with 70.59% sensitivity and 72.22% specificity, a median of roughly six months before onset. To identify TCR V-J signatures that set the groups apart, the researchers used a discovery cohort of 100 patients, made up of around 42 with Graves' ophthalmopathy and 55 to 65 with stable Graves' hyperthyroidism. Prospective prediction of ophthalmopathy was tested in an independent validation cohort of about 19 hyperthyroidism patients and 15 to 17 patients who later progressed to ophthalmopathy. The 100 discovery patients were randomly split 7:3 into training and test sets. In addition, the study compared T-cell repertoires in thyroid tissue and in blood from roughly 6 Graves' hyperthyroidism patients. Following sampling, methimazole starting at 30 mg daily was given to hyperthyroidism patients, and high-dose intravenous methylprednisolone was given to ophthalmopathy patients. Libraries were constructed in a second round of multiplex PCR, after which size selection and purification were carried out. The libraries were sequenced on an Illumina HiSeq2000 using paired-end 100 bp reads. SOAPnuke was used to process the raw data, throwing out any read that contained adapters or uncalled bases, had a mean Phred below 15, or lacked an exact constant-primer or identifier match. COPE v1.2.5 was used to merge high-quality paired reads, and clonotypes were defined as unique nucleotide sequences. MiTCR v1.1 was used to align clonotypes to the IMGT TRBV, TRBD and TRBJ reference segments. Analysis was restricted to V-J combinations with a frequency above 0.0001, which covered 99.2% of repertoires. A TCS score was defined as the ratio of F50 (clonal expansion) to E x V (chaos), with BLOSUM62-based TCRdist applied between CDR3 peptides within each V-J. Welch's t-statistics and random forest reduced several hundred V-J features to 13, which were used in a naive Bayes classifier (R e1071). Sample size was not statistically predetermined, and blinding of investigators to group allocation was not performed. TCR Vbeta CDR3 sequencing of approximately 140 peripheral blood samples (43 ophthalmopathy, roughly 74 hyperthyroidism and about 17 progressor patients) is reported in the paper.

The starting material was peripheral blood mononuclear cells (PBMCs), obtained at new diagnosis, from a patient treated with antithyroid drugs. The V gene is TRBV2 and the J gene is TRBJ2-5; matching of 5 bases hints at TRBD2 as the D gene. The TCR sequence derives from a man under 40 with Graves disease. Donor details come from another sample of the same person, matched by shared clones. Here the CDR3 is given as CASRRTVTQETQYF. The DNA is TGTGCCAGCAGGAGGACTGTAACCCAAGAGACCCAGTACTTC.